The 6 T cell receptor beta chains given below trace back to one sample, sequenced in a study of blood T cell repertoires in COVID-19. Libraries were prepared by immunoSEQ multiplex PCR; TCRdb keeps only in-frame clonotypes and omits some of them. This sample has roughly 290,000 clones; around 82% occur once, and the top ten carry around a sixth. Sequencing was performed on peripheral blood. The receptors stem from a person between 65 and 80 years old with COVID-19, enrolled during active disease.

The chain carries TRBV24-1 and TRBJ2-5; D may be TRBD2 (5 bases). Trimming took off 9 bases at V and 0 bases at J, with 10 bases between the two ends. Looked up from germline, CDR1 is KGHDR and CDR2 is SFDVKD. The CDR3 has 13 amino acids. The chain's CDR3 is CATGGGHQETQYF. CDR3 bases: TGTGCCACCGGCGGAGGCCACCAAGAGACCCAGTACTTC.

This clone came up once. CDR3 sequence (DNA): TGTGCCAGCAGCGTAGATCCAGGGAGGGGAAACACCATATATTTT. This translates into CASSVDPGRGNTIYF. This rearrangement joins TRBV9 to TRBJ1-3; D is perhaps TRBD1 (5 bases). There are 15 residues in the CDR3. With 0 bases removed from V and 4 bases from J, the gap between germline ends came to 11 bases. Germline V lookup: CDR1 SGDLS, CDR2 YYNGEE.

V and J are TRBV6-1 and TRBJ1-1, with a possible D match to TRBD1 (6 bases). The CDR3 covers 15 residues. Per germline, CDR1 MNHNS and CDR2 SASEGT. Between the trimmed V and J ends, which lost 1 base and 0 bases, there was a span of 9 bases. CDR3 loop: CASSEVGHLNTEAFF. In DNA, the CDR3 is TGTGCCAGCAGTGAAGTGGGACACCTGAACACTGAAGCTTTCTTT.

J is TRBJ2-3 and V is TRBV5-1; D is unclear. There are 14 residues in the CDR3. Germline lookup yields CDR1 SGHRS and CDR2 YFSETQ. V lost 0 bases and J 2 bases, leaving 7 bases between the germline ends. The CDR3 here is CASSLVTDTDTQYF. The CDR3 nucleotides read TGCGCCAGCAGCTTGGTTACAGACACAGATACGCAGTATTTT.

For this clone: This sequence may be a read error, since a much larger clone differs from it by one base. The rearrangement uses TRBV28 and TRBJ1-6; D is undetermined. Germline CDR1 reads MDHEN; CDR2 reads SYDVKM. CDR3 length equals 16 residues. The CDR3 DNA is TGTGCCAGCAGTTTAGTACAGAACTCCTATAATTCACCCCCCCACTTT. This translates into CASSLVQNSYNSPPHF.

The chain employs TRBV19 and TRBJ1-1; tentatively, D is TRBD1 (5 bases). Trimming left V 1 base short and J 6 bases short, with 9 bases between. Germline CDR1 LNHDA, CDR2 SQIVND (reference sequence). This CDR3 region has 13 residues. In DNA form, the CDR3 reads TGTGCCAGTAGTATAGCAGGGTACCCTGAAGCTTTCTTT. As protein: CASSIAGYPEAFF. Based on the CDR3 plus reference TRBV19 and TRBJ1-1, the full variable domain is DGGITQSPKYLFRKEGQNVTLSCEQNLNHDAMYWYRQDPGQGLRLIYYSQIVNDFQKGDIAEGYSVSREKKESFPLTVTSAQKNPTAFYLCASSIAGYPEAFFGQGTRLTVV.